A selection of T cell receptor beta chains follows, all from one sample in a study of CD8+ T cells in alopecia areata. Data came from immunoSEQ multiplex PCR; TCRdb stores just in-frame clones and leaves some out. The sample has some 180,000 clones, around 49% seen once; the top ten hold roughly a tenth. The source material was CD8+ T cells sorted from blood, sampled around week 54, from a patient treated with tofacitinib. The receptor set was obtained from a human donor with alopecia areata. CDR3s include the opening cysteine and the closing phenylalanine or tryptophan. Each record gives: V gene, J gene, D gene, clone size, CDR3 protein, CDR3 DNA. The D gene is left open where the match is weak. Clone size appears in some rows only: once, few, many, or a class for an expanded clone.

TRBV4-2	TRBJ2-7	.	.	CASSRRGSYEQYF	TGTGCCAGCAGCAGGAGGGGCTCCTACGAGCAGTACTTC
TRBV5-1	TRBJ2-3	.	.	CASSLVPDTQYF	TGCGCCAGCAGCTTGGTGCCAGATACGCAGTATTTT
TRBV9	TRBJ2-4	.	.	CASSVGVENIQYF	TGTGCCAGCAGCGTTGGGGTAGAAAACATTCAGTACTTC
TRBV4-1	TRBJ2-7	.	.	CASSQYNTYEQYF	TGCGCCAGCAGCCAATACAACACCTACGAGCAGTACTTC
TRBV12-5	TRBJ2-5	.	.	CASGLVEETQYF	TGTGCTAGTGGTTTGGTCGAAGAGACCCAGTACTTC
TRBV7-9	TRBJ1-2	.	.	CASTRTVSNYGYTF	TGTGCCAGCACCAGGACAGTCTCGAACTATGGCTACACCTTC
TRBV7-9	TRBJ2-3	.	.	CASTPSGGIDTQYF	TGTGCCAGCACCCCATCCGGCGGGATTGATACGCAGTATTTT
TRBV9	TRBJ2-3	.	.	CASSDSGRTDTQYF	TGTGCCAGCTCGGATAGCGGACGCACAGATACGCAGTATTTT
TRBV19	TRBJ2-7	TRBD1	.	CASSVQGARLEQYF	TGTGCCAGTTCAGTTCAGGGGGCCCGGCTGGAGCAGTACTTC
TRBV27	TRBJ1-2	.	.	CASSNRDGYTF	TGTGCCAGCAGTAACAGGGATGGCTACACCTTC
TRBV5-4	TRBJ2-3	TRBD2	.	CASSLPGGYGTDTQYF	TGTGCCAGCAGCTTGCCCGGGGGGTATGGCACAGATACGCAGTATTTT
TRBV5-1	TRBJ2-1	TRBD1	.	CASSLPTGGNEQFF	TGCGCCAGCAGCTTGCCTACAGGGGGAAATGAGCAGTTCTTC
TRBV7-9	TRBJ1-1	.	.	CASSWTPNTEAFF	TGTGCCAGCAGCTGGACACCGAACACTGAAGCTTTCTTT
TRBV11-2	TRBJ2-7	TRBD1	.	CASSLRDRGSYEQYF	TGTGCCAGCAGCTTAAGGGACAGGGGTTCCTACGAGCAGTACTTC
TRBV7-9	TRBJ2-7	TRBD2	.	CASSLALAGAFPLYEQYF	TGTGCCAGCAGCCTGGCACTAGCGGGGGCCTTCCCCCTCTACGAGCAGTACTTC
TRBV29-1	TRBJ2-7	.	few	CSARVGPFYEQYF	TGCAGCGCTCGTGTGGGCCCATTCTACGAGCAGTACTTC
TRBV6-5	TRBJ1-2	.	.	CASSYGASYGYTF	TGTGCCAGCAGTTACGGGGCAAGTTATGGCTACACCTTC
TRBV29-1	TRBJ1-2	.	.	CSVEGQGYYGYTF	TGCAGCGTTGAAGGGCAGGGGTACTATGGCTACACCTTC
TRBV30	TRBJ1-1	.	.	CAWTEGAEAFF	TGTGCCTGGACCGAGGGGGCTGAAGCTTTCTTT
TRBV29-1	TRBJ2-7	.	few	CSVVAGGGEQYF	TGCAGCGTTGTTGCTGGGGGCGGCGAGCAGTACTTC
TRBV4-1	TRBJ1-1	TRBD1	.	CASSQVGGQGARAFF	TGCGCCAGCAGCCAAGTTGGGGGACAGGGGGCGCGGGCTTTCTTT
TRBV13	TRBJ1-1	.	.	CASHSPSRVNTEAFF	TGTGCCAGCCACTCGCCGAGCCGAGTGAACACTGAAGCTTTCTTT
TRBV29-1	TRBJ1-2	TRBD1	few	CSVERGLGYTF	TGCAGCGTTGAGAGGGGGCTTGGCTACACCTTC
TRBV27	TRBJ1-5	TRBD1	.	CATRTGFENQPQHF	TGTGCCACCCGGACAGGGTTTGAGAATCAGCCCCAGCATTTT
TRBV13	TRBJ2-3	TRBD1	.	CASNRQGSADTQYF	TGTGCCAGCAACCGACAGGGGAGCGCAGATACGCAGTATTTT
TRBV6-5	TRBJ2-2	.	.	CASSPTPNTGELFF	TGTGCCAGCAGTCCGACACCGAACACCGGGGAGCTGTTTTTT
TRBV15	TRBJ1-5	.	.	CATSGSKDRNQPQHF	TGTGCCACCAGCGGCTCGAAGGACAGAAATCAGCCCCAGCATTTT
TRBV7-2	TRBJ1-1	.	many	CASSLMGNTEAFF	TGTGCCAGCAGCTTAATGGGGAACACTGAAGCTTTCTTT
TRBV13	TRBJ2-7	.	.	CASSVSYEQYF	TGTGCCAGCAGCGTCTCCTACGAGCAGTACTTC
TRBV7-9	TRBJ2-6	.	few	CAIPPQRRANVLTF	TGTGCCATCCCCCCACAGAGAAGGGCCAACGTCCTGACTTTC
TRBV4-3	TRBJ2-7	TRBD1	.	CASSQGTGRGSYEQYF	TGCGCCAGCAGCCAAGGGACAGGTCGAGGATCCTACGAGCAGTACTTC
TRBV7-8	TRBJ1-6	.	.	CASSLDSPLHF	TGTGCCAGCAGCTTGGATTCACCCCTCCACTTT
TRBV27	TRBJ1-4	.	few	CASAPWGGANEKLFF	TGTGCCAGCGCTCCGTGGGGAGGGGCTAATGAAAAACTGTTTTTT
TRBV7-2	TRBJ2-7	.	.	CASSLIGPGSIYEQYF	TGTGCCAGCAGCTTAATCGGTCCGGGATCCATCTACGAGCAGTACTTC
TRBV7-6	TRBJ2-3	.	.	CASSFLLAETSTDTQYF	TGTGCCAGCAGCTTCCTTCTCGCGGAGACTAGCACAGATACGCAGTATTTT
TRBV10-3	TRBJ1-1	.	.	CAISEPGVNTEAFF	TGTGCCATCAGTGAGCCAGGGGTGAACACTGAAGCTTTCTTT